This entry describes one T cell receptor (beta chain). From germline, CDR1 is SGHDT and CDR2 YYEEEE. V lost 4 bases and J 0 bases, leaving 11 bases between the germline ends. The CDR3 contains 14 residues. The study ran its PCR with 60 Vbeta and 13 Jbeta primers. Sequenced by immunoSEQ multiplex PCR; TCRdb stores in-frame clones only, minus some. Here the sample spans 120,000 to 150,000 clones, roughly 82% being singletons. These data are taken from a study of cytomegalovirus exposure and HLA in healthy donors. Study summary: HLA-typed donors were the source of about 90 million unique TCRs held in an early data release.

This clonotype originated in a man aged 18 to 35 in good health and CMV-seropositive. The V and J genes are TRBV5-6 and TRBJ2-7, with D perhaps TRBD1 (6 bases). Sequencing was done on a sample of PBMCs. The CDR3 reads CASSGGPPSYEQYF. The CDR3 DNA is TGTGCCAGCAGCGGGGGCCCTCCCTCCTACGAGCAGTACTTC. Filled out from reference TRBV5-6 and TRBJ2-7, the complete variable domain reads DAGVTQSPTHLIKTRGQQVTLRCSPKSGHDTVSWYQQALGQGPQFIFQYYEEEERQRGNFPDRFSGHQFPNYSSELNVNALLLGDSALYLCASSGGPPSYEQYFGPGTRLTVT.